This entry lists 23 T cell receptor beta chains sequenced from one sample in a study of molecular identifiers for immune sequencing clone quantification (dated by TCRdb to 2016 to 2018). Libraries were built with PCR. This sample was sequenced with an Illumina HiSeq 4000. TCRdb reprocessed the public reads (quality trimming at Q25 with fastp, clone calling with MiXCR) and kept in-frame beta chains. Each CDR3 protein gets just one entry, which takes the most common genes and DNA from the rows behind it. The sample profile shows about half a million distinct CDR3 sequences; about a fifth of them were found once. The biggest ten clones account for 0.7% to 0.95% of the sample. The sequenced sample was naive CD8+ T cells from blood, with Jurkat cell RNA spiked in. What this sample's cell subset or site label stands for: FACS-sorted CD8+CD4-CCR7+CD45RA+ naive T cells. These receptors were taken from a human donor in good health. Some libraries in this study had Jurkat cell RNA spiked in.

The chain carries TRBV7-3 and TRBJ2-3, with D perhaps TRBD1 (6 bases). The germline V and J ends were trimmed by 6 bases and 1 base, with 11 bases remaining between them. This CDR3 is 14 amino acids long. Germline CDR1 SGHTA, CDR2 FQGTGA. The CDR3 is CASRMGAGTDTQYF. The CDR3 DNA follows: TGTGCCAGCAGAATGGGGGCGGGCACAGATACGCAGTATTTT.

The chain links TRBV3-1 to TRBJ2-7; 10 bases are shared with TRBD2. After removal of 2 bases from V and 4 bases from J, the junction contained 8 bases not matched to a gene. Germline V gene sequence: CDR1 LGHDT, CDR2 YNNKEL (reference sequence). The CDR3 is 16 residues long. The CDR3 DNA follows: TGTGCCAGCAGCCAACCGACCCTAGCGGGAGCTTACGAGCAGTACTTC. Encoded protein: CASSQPTLAGAYEQYF.

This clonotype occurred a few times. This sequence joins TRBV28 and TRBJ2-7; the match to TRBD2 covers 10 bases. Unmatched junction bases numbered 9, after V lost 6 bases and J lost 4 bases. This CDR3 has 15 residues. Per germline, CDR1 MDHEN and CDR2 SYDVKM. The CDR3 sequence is CASSQGLAAGYEQYF. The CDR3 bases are TGTGCCAGCAGCCAAGGACTAGCGGCGGGTTACGAGCAGTACTTC.

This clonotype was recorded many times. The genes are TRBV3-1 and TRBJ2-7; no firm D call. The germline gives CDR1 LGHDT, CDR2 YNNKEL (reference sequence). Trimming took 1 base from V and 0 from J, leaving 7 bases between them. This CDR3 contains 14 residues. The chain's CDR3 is CASSQVQISYEQYF. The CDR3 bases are TGTGCCAGCAGCCAAGTACAGATCTCCTACGAGCAGTACTTC.

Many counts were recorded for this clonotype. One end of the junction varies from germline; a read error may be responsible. The chain's CDR3 is CASSSGLGKESQYF. DNA for the CDR3: TGTGCCAGCAGTTCAGGGCTTGGTAAAGAGTCCCAGTACTTC. The chain recombines TRBV27 with TRBJ2-5, with a tentative D call TRBD1 (5 bases). Germline V gene lookup returns CDR1 MNHEY and CDR2 SMNVEV (reference sequence). The CDR3 extends over 14 amino acids.

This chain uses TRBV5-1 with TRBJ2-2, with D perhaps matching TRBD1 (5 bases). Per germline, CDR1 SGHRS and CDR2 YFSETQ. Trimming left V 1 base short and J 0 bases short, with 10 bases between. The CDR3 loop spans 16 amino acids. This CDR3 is CASSLWGGTNTGELFF. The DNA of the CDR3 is TGCGCCAGCAGCTTGTGGGGCGGAACGAACACCGGGGAGCTGTTTTTT.

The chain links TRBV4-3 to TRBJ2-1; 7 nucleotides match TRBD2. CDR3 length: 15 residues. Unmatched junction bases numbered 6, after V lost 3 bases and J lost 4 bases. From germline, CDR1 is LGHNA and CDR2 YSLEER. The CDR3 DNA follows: TGCGCCAGCAGCCAGGAGCGGGATAGGTACAATGAGCAGTTCTTC. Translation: CASSQERDRYNEQFF.

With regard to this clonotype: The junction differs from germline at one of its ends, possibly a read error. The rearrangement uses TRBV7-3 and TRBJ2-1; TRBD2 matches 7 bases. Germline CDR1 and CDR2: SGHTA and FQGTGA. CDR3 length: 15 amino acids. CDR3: CTSSPGLVGFNEQFF. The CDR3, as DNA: TGTACCAGCAGCCCCGGACTAGTGGGTTTCAATGAGCAGTTCTTC.

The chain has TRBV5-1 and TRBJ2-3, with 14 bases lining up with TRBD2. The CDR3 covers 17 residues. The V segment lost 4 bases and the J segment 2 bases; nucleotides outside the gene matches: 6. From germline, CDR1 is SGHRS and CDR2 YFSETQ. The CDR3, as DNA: TGCGCCAGCAGCCAGACTAGCGGGGGGGACTACACAGATACGCAGTATTTT. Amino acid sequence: CASSQTSGGDYTDTQYF.

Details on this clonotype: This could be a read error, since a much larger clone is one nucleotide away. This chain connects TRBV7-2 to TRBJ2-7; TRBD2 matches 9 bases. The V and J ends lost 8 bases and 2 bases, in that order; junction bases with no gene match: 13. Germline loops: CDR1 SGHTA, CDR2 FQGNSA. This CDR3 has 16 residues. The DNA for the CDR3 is TGTGCCAGCGGCCCGTTAGCGGGAGTCGATGCCTACGAGCAGTACTTC. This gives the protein CASGPLAGVDAYEQYF.

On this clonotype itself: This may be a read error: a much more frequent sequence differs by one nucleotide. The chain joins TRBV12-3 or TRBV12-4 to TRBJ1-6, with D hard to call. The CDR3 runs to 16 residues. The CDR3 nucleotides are TGTGCCAGCAGTGACACCTTGGTCCCATATAATTCACCCCCCCACTTT. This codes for CASSDTLVPYNSPPHF.

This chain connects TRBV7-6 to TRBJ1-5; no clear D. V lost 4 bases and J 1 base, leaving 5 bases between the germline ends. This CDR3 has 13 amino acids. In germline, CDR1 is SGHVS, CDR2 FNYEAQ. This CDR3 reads CASSWESNQPQHF. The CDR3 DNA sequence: TGTGCCAGCAGCTGGGAGAGCAATCAGCCCCAGCATTTT.

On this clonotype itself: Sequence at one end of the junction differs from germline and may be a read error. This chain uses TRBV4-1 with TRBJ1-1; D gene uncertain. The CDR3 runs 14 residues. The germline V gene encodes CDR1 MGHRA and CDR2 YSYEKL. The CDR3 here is CVSRNGGLNTEAFF. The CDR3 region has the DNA TGCGTCAGCAGAAACGGTGGTCTGAACACTGAAGCTTTCTTT.

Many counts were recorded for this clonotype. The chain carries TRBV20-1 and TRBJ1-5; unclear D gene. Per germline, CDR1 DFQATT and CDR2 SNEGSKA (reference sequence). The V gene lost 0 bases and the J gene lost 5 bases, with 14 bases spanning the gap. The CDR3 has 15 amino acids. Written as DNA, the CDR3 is TGCAGTGCTAGAGATCCCTCAAGCCGGGATCAGCCCCAGCATTTT. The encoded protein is CSARDPSSRDQPQHF.

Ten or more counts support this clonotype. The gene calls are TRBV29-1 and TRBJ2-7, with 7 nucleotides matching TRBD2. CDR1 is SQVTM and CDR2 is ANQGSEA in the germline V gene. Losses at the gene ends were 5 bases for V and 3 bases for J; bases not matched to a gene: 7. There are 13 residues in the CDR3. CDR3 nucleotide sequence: TGCAGCGTTAGAAGTGGGGGGGGCTACGAGCAGTACTTC. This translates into CSVRSGGGYEQYF.

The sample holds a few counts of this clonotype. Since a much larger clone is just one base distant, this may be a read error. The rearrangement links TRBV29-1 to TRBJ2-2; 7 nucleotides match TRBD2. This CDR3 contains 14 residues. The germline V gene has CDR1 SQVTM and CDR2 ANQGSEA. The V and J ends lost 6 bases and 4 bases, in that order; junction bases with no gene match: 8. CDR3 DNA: TGCAGCGTCGGTAGCGGGTATAGCACCGGGGAGCTGTTTTTT. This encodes CSVGSGYSTGELFF.

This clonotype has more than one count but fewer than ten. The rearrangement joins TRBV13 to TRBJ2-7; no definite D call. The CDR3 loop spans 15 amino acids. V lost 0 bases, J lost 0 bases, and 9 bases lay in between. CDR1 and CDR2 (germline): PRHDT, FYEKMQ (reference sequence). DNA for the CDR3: TGTGCCAGCAGCTTAGGCCCGGCGAACTCCTACGAGCAGTACTTC. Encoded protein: CASSLGPANSYEQYF.

The CDR3 region is CASSTIPGGPGFHNEQFF. CDR3 coding DNA: TGTGCCAGTAGTACGATCCCGGGGGGACCAGGGTTCCACAATGAGCAGTTCTTC. This rearrangement joins TRBV19 to TRBJ2-1, with 7 positions matching TRBD2. There are 18 residues in the CDR3. Germline V CDR1 and CDR2: LNHDA, SQIVND (reference sequence). The ends lost 4 bases at V and 5 bases at J; junction bases unmatched: 17. Together with reference TRBV19 and TRBJ2-1, the CDR3 gives the full variable domain: DGGITQSPKYLFRKEGQNVTLSCEQNLNHDAMYWYRQDPGQGLRLIYYSQIVNDFQKGDIAEGYSVSREKKESFPLTVTSAQKNPTAFYLCASSTIPGGPGFHNEQFFGPGTRLTVL.

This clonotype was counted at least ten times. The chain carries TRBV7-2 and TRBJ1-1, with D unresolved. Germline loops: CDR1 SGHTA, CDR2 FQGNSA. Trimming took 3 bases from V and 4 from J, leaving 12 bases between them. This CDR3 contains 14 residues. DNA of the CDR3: TGTGCCAGCAGCTTCTACCCTGTAGGCACTGAAGCTTTCTTT. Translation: CASSFYPVGTEAFF.

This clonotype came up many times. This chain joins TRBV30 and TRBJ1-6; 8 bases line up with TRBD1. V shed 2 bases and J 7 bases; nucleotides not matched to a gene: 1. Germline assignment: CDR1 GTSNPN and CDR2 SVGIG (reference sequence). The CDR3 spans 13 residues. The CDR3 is CAWSWTGNSPLHF. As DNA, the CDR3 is TGTGCCTGGAGTTGGACAGGGAATTCACCCCTCCACTTT.

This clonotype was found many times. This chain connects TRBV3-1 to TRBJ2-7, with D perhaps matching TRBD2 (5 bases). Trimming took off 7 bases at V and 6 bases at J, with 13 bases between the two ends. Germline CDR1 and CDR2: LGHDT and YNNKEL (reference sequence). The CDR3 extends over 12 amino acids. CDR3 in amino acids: CASMGESPEQYF. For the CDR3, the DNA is TGTGCCAGCATGGGAGAGTCCCCCGAGCAGTACTTC.

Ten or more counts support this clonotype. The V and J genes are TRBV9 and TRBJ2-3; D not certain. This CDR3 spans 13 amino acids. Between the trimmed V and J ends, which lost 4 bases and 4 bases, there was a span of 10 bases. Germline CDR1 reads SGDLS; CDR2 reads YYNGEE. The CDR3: CASSPLSPDTQYF. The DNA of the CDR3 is TGTGCCAGCAGCCCCCTGAGTCCAGATACGCAGTATTTT.

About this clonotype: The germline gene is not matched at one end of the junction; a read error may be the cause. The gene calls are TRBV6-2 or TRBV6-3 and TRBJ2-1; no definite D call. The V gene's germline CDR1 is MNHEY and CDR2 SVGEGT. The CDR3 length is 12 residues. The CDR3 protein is CASSYPGGLAVF. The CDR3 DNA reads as TGTGCCAGCAGTTACCCGGGCGGATTAGCAGTCTTC.